What follows are 14 T cell receptor beta chains derived from one specimen sequenced in a study of blood T cell repertoires in COVID-19. Here immunoSEQ multiplex PCR was the method, and the copy in TCRdb shows in-frame clones only, minus some. The table includes 200,000 to 250,000 clones, 75% to 90% detected once. The sequenced material came from PBMCs or T cells enriched from blood (not recorded which). The receptors derive from a man aged 45-65 years who had been exposed to COVID-19.

The V and J genes are TRBV9 and TRBJ1-1; weak D call: TRBD1 (5 bases). The CDR3 has 14 amino acids. V lost 4 bases and J lost 6, with 16 bases in between. Germline V gene lookup returns CDR1 SGDLS and CDR2 YYNGEE. The CDR3 spells CASSPAGFGPEAFF. The CDR3 region has the DNA TGTGCCAGCAGCCCTGCAGGGTTTGGGCCTGAAGCTTTCTTT. Full variable domain (missing parts from reference TRBV9 and TRBJ1-1): DSGVTQTPKHLITATGQRVTLRCSPRSGDLSVYWYQQSLDQGLQFLIQYYNGEERAKGNILERFSAQQFPDLHSELNLSSLELGDSALYFCASSPAGFGPEAFFGQGTRLTVV.

This clone was counted once. The V and J genes are TRBV2 and TRBJ1-2; 8 bases fit TRBD1. Germline V gene data show CDR1 as SNHLY and CDR2 as FYNNEI. Trimming removed 5 bases from V and 3 bases from J; junction bases left unmatched: 5. This CDR3 has 14 residues. The CDR3, as DNA: TGTGCCAGCAGTTACAAGGGACAGGACTATGGCTACACCTTC. It translates to CASSYKGQDYGYTF.

J is TRBJ1-1 and V is TRBV5-1; 7 nucleotides agree with TRBD1. The germline CDR1 and CDR2 sequences are SGHRS and YFSETQ. This CDR3 comprises 15 residues. After removal of 0 bases from V and 5 bases from J, the junction contained 7 bases not matched to a gene. DNA of the CDR3: TGCGCCAGCAGCTTGGGACAGGGAAGGAGGACTGAAGCTTTCTTT. It yields the protein CASSLGQGRRTEAFF.

The chain joins TRBV7-2 to TRBJ2-5; 9 bases are a match to TRBD2. Germline V gives CDR1 SGHTA, CDR2 FQGNSA. CDR3 length: 16 amino acids. V lost 2 bases to trimming and J lost 1 base; unmatched junction nucleotides: 5. The CDR3 here is CASSLSLAGSQETQYF. The CDR3 coding sequence is TGTGCCAGCAGCTTAAGCCTAGCGGGGTCCCAAGAGACCCAGTACTTC. Based on the CDR3 plus reference TRBV7-2 and TRBJ2-5, the full variable domain is GAGVSQSPSNKVTEKGKDVELRCDPISGHTALYWYRQSLGQGLEFLIYFQGNSAPDKSGLPSDRFSAERTGGSVSTLTIQRTQQEDSAVYLCASSLSLAGSQETQYFGPGTRLLVL.

The rearrangement joins TRBV29-1 to TRBJ2-5; a possible D gene is TRBD2 (6 bases). V was trimmed by 5 bases and J by 2 bases, leaving 12 bases between them. CDR1 and CDR2 from the germline V gene are SQVTM and ANQGSEA. The CDR3 has 13 residues. The CDR3 sequence is CSVIPGGQETQYF. The CDR3 nucleotides read TGCAGCGTTATACCCGGGGGTCAAGAGACCCAGTACTTC. Using reference TRBV29-1 and TRBJ2-5 for the parts outside the CDR3, the full variable domain is SAVISQKPSRDICQRGTSLTIQCQVDSQVTMMFWYRQQPGQSLTLIATANQGSEATYESGFVIDKFPISRPNLTFSTLTVSNMSPEDSSIYLCSVIPGGQETQYFGPGTRLLVL.

The chain employs TRBV5-1 and TRBJ1-4, with TRBD1 identical over 7 bases. The CDR3 length is 14 residues. Germline V gives CDR1 SGHRS, CDR2 YFSETQ. V lost 5 bases and J lost 3; bases outside the gene matches: 4. The CDR3 loop is CASRAQGSNEKLFF. The CDR3 DNA follows: TGCGCCAGCAGAGCACAGGGGTCTAATGAAAAACTGTTTTTT.

Only one count was recorded for this clone. This chain links TRBV5-1 with TRBJ2-1; 8 bases map to TRBD2. V shed 1 base, J shed 0 bases, and the junction held 18 bases outside the gene matches. The CDR3 length is 21 residues. In germline, CDR1 is SGHRS, CDR2 YFSETQ. The DNA of the CDR3 is TGCGCCAGCAGCTTGACCTATGGCGGGGGGCCGAGGGGGAGCTCCTACAATGAGCAGTTCTTC. This translates into CASSLTYGGGPRGSSYNEQFF. Full variable domain (remainder filled in from reference TRBV5-1 and TRBJ2-1): KAGVTQTPRYLIKTRGQQVTLSCSPISGHRSVSWYQQTPGQGLQFLFEYFSETQRNKGNFPGRFSGRQFSNSRSEMNVSTLELGDSALYLCASSLTYGGGPRGSSYNEQFFGPGTRLTVL.

V gene TRBV5-1 combines with J gene TRBJ2-2; 10 bases agree with TRBD1. Germline loops: CDR1 SGHRS, CDR2 YFSETQ. The CDR3 spans 14 residues. J was trimmed by 6 bases and V by 3 bases; bases with no gene match: 2. The CDR3 sequence is CASSSGTGAGELFF. The CDR3 region has the DNA TGCGCCAGCAGCTCCGGGACAGGGGCCGGGGAGCTGTTTTTT.

The chain links TRBV28 to TRBJ1-4; 8 bases map to TRBD1. Germline V gives CDR1 MDHEN, CDR2 SYDVKM. Trimming at V came to 5 bases and at J to 5 bases, leaving 7 bases not matched to a gene. This CDR3 has 15 amino acids. CDR3 residues: CASSPPRTGNEKLFF. CDR3 sequence (DNA): TGTGCCAGCAGTCCCCCCAGGACAGGGAATGAAAAACTGTTTTTT.

V is TRBV29-1 and J is TRBJ2-3, with 10 bases aligning to TRBD2. V lost 3 bases to trimming and J lost 1 base; unmatched junction nucleotides: 4. CDR3 length: 15 residues. Germline CDR1 and CDR2: SQVTM and ANQGSEA. The CDR3 nucleotides are TGCAGCGTTGATGGTCTAGCGGGGGGCACAGATACGCAGTATTTT. Its translation is CSVDGLAGGTDTQYF.

The chain carries TRBV19 and TRBJ1-1, with TRBD1 matching 7 bases. Trimming removed 6 bases from V and 4 bases from J; junction bases left unmatched: 5. Germline-derived CDR1 and CDR2 are LNHDA and SQIVND (reference sequence). This CDR3 has 13 amino acids. CDR3 in amino acids: CASRIQGITEAFF. CDR3 nucleotides: TGTGCCAGTAGGATACAGGGGATCACTGAAGCTTTCTTT.

This chain connects TRBV28 to TRBJ1-2; TRBD1 aligns across 7 bases. This CDR3 contains 17 residues. Germline CDR1 reads MDHEN; CDR2 reads SYDVKM. V lost 5 bases and J lost 5; bases outside the gene matches: 17. For the CDR3, the DNA is TGTGCCAGCAGTCTCCGACAGGGTTGGGGTATACGGTATGGCTACACCTTC. Translation gives CASSLRQGWGIRYGYTF.

This clone was found once. The chain has TRBV20-1 and TRBJ2-5, with D tentatively TRBD2 (5 bases). CDR3 length equals 13 residues. The V end was cut by 3 bases, the J end by 1 base, with 9 bases between. Germline V gene sequence: CDR1 DFQATT, CDR2 SNEGSKA (reference sequence). CDR3 DNA sequence: TGCAGTGCTAGTCCTAGCTCCCAAGAGACCCAGTACTTC. Its translation is CSASPSSQETQYF.

The chain uses TRBV10-1 and TRBJ2-1, with 8 bases identical to TRBD2. Germline CDR1 reads WNHNN; CDR2 reads SYGVQD (reference sequence). V shed 2 bases, J shed 9 bases, and the junction held 12 bases outside the gene matches. The CDR3 consists of 16 residues. The CDR3 here is CASSERYSGASSEQFF. In DNA form, the CDR3 reads TGCGCCAGCAGTGAGCGGTATAGCGGGGCGTCGAGTGAGCAGTTCTTC.